This TCR beta chain was documented in a study of Graves' ophthalmopathy and Graves' hyperthyroidism. RNA transcripts were the source from which TCR beta CDR3 regions were amplified. First-round RT-PCR employed HTBI primers, with a second-round multiplex PCR after it. TCRdb recomputed calls from the multiplex PCR reads with MiXCR, one row per CDR3 protein. The sample has roughly 170,000 distinct CDR3 sequences; around 39% are singletons. This clonotype was recorded many times. This clonotype originated in a man younger than 45 with Graves' ophthalmopathy. Sequenced material: peripheral blood.

CDR3 protein: CATSEGDYGYTF. In nucleotides, the CDR3 is TGTGCCACCAGTGAGGGAGACTATGGCTACACCTTC. The chain joins TRBV24-1 to TRBJ1-2; D uncertain. Germline CDR1 KGHDR, CDR2 SFDVKD. The CDR3 loop spans 12 amino acids. Between the trimmed V and J ends, which lost 4 bases and 3 bases, there was a span of 5 bases.